One T cell receptor beta chain is described in this entry. Its antigen is not identified. Trimming took 3 bases from V and 5 from J; bases not matched to a gene: 4. Germline V gives CDR1 MGHRA, CDR2 YSYEKL. The CDR3 is 16 amino acids. These data are taken from a study of cytomegalovirus exposure and HLA in healthy donors. On the study more broadly: About 79 million unique TCRs from HLA-typed donors were held in an early data release. Study-level findings and limits: In an earlier analysis, most TCR beta V segments were productive about 87% or about 30% of the time. When presence/absence was analysed, sequencing depth was taken to be roughly uniform across donors.

It was healthy bone marrow donors who served as donors. PCR amplification relied on 60 Vbeta primers (plus 13 Jbeta primers). This table comes from immunoSEQ multiplex PCR, and its TCRdb copy is limited to in-frame clones, with some not included. The top ten clones hold 2.5% to 3% of a sample with some 130,000 clones, 75% to 85% of them seen once. The receptor's source is a man between 25 and 39 years old in good health and CMV-seronegative. This chain uses TRBV4-1 with TRBJ2-4, with 13 positions matching TRBD2. Sample: PBMCs. The CDR3 sequence is CASSQRTSGSENIQYF. The CDR3 bases are TGCGCCAGCAGCCAGAGGACTAGCGGGAGTGAAAACATTCAGTACTTC.